This T cell receptor beta chain is from a study of cytomegalovirus exposure and HLA in healthy donors. With 5 bases removed from V and 4 bases from J, the gap between germline ends came to 26 bases. The CDR3 contains 18 residues. Per the germline V gene, CDR1 is MDHEN and CDR2 is SYDVKM. Repertoires were generated with immunoSEQ multiplex PCR, while TCRdb's copy carries only in-frame clones and drops some. The profile shows 110,000 to 150,000 clones, 94% of them singletons. The V and J genes are TRBV28 and TRBJ1-1; D call uncertain. The specimen sequenced was PBMCs. The origin of this receptor is a man aged 18 to 29 in good health and CMV-seropositive. This chain's CDR3 is CASSPRREVGNLGTEAFF. Written as DNA, the CDR3 is TGTGCCAGCAGTCCCAGGAGGGAGGTAGGGAACTTGGGCACTGAAGCTTTCTTT.